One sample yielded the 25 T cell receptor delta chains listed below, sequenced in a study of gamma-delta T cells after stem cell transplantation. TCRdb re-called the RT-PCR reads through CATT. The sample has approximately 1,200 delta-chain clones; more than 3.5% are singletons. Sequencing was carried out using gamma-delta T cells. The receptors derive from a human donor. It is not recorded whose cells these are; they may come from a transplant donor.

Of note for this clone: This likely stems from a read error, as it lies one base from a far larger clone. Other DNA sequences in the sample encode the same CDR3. The CDR3 protein is CACDTLLGDTGGDKLIF. CDR3 bases: TGTGCCTGTGACACCCTACTTGGGGATACGGGCGGTGATAAACTCATCTTT. V gene TRDV2 combines with J gene TRDJ1; 9 bases align to TRDD3. The CDR3 contains 17 residues. V gave up 0 bases and J gave up 5 bases; unmatched junction bases: 12. Germline-derived CDR1 and CDR2 are GEAIGNYY and EKD.

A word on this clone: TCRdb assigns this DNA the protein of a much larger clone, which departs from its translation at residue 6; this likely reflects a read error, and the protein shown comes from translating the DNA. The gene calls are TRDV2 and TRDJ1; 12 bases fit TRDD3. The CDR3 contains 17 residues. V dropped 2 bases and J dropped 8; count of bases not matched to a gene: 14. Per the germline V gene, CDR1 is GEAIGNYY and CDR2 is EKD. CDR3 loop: CACDNMLGDTEPLKLIF. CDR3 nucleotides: TGTGCCTGTGACAATATGCTGGGGGATACGGAACCGTTGAAACTCATCTTT.

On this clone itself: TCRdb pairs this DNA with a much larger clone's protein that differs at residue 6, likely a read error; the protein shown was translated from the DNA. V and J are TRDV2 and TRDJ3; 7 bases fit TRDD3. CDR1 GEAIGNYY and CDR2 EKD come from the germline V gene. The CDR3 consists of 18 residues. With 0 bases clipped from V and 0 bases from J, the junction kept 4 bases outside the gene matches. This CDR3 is CACDTVGDRSWDTRQMFF. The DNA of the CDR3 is TGTGCCTGTGACACCGTGGGGGACCGCTCCTGGGACACCCGACAGATGTTTTTC.

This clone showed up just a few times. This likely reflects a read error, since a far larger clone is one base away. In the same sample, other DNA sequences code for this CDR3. The CDR3 DNA reads TGTGCCTGTGACTCCCCTCCTACGGCCTCTGGGGGATTACCCTCCTGGGATACCCGACAGATGTTTTTC. This translates into CACDSPPTASGGLPSWDTRQMFF. V and J are TRDV2 and TRDJ3; TRDD3 agrees at 9 bases. The CDR3 totals 23 residues. CDR1 is GEAIGNYY and CDR2 is EKD in the germline V gene.

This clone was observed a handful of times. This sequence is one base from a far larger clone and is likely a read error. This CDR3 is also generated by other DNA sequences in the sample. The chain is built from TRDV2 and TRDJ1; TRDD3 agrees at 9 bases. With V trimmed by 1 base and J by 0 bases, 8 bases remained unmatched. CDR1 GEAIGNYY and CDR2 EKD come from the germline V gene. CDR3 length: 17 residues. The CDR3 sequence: CACDTVLGDTYTDKLIF. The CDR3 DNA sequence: TGTGCCTGTGACACGGTACTGGGGGACACTTACACCGATAAACTCATCTTT.

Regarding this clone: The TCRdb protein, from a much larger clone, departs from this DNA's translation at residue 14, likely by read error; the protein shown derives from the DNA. The CDR3: CACDTLGITTGTDNLIF. The CDR3 nucleotides read TGTGCCTGTGACACTCTGGGGATAACAACGGGCACCGATAACCTCATCTTT. The rearrangement uses TRDV2 and TRDJ1, with 7 nucleotides matching TRDD3. Looked up from germline, CDR1 is GEAIGNYY and CDR2 is EKD. The CDR3 loop spans 17 amino acids.

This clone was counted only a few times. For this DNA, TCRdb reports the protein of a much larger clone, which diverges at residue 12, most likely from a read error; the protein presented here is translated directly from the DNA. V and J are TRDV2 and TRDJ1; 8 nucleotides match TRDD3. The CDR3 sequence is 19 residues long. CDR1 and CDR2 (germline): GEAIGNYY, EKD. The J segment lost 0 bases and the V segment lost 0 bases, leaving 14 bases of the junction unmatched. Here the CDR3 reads CACDTVGKLGDYNTDKLIF. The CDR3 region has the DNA TGTGCCTGTGACACCGTAGGTAAGCTGGGGGACTATAACACCGATAAACTCATCTTT.

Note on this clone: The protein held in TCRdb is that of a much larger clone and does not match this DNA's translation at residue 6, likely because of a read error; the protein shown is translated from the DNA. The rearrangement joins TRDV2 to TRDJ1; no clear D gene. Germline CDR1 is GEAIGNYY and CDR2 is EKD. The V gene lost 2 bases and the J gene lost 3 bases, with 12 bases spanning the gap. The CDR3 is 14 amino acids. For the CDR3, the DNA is TGTGCCTGTGACAATCTAGCCCCGGCCGATAAACTCATCTTT. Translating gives CACDNLAPADKLIF.

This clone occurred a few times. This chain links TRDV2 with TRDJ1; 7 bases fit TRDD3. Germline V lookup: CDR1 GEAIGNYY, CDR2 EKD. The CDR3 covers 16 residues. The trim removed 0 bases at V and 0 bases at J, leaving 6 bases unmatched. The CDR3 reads CACDTVGGDYTDKLIF. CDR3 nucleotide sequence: TGTGCCTGTGACACCGTTGGGGGAGATTACACCGATAAACTCATCTTT.

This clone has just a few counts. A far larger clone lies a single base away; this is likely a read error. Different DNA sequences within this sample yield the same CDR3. The CDR3 is CACDTGGHHSWDTRQMFF. The CDR3 coding sequence is TGTGCCTGTGATACAGGGGGACACCACTCCTGGGACACCCGACAGATGTTTTTC. J is TRDJ3 and V is TRDV2; TRDD3 might be the D (6 bases). CDR3 length equals 18 residues. V was cut by 4 bases and J by 0 bases, with 15 bases left in between. Looked up from germline, CDR1 is GEAIGNYY and CDR2 is EKD.

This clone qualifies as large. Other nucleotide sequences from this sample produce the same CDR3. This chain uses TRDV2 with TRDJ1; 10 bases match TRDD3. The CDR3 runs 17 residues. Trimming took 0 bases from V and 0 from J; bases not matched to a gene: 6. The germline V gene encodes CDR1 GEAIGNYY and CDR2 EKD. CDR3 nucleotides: TGTGCCTGTGACACCGTGGGGGATACTAGGGACACCGATAAACTCATCTTT. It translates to CACDTVGDTRDTDKLIF.

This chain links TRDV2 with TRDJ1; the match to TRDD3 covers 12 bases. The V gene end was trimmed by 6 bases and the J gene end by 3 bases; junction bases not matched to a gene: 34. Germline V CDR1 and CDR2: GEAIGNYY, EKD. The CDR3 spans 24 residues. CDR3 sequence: CACSNLPLSTPPVLGDTVADKLIF. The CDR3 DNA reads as TGTGCCTGTTCCAACCTCCCCCTCTCGACCCCGCCCGTACTGGGGGATACTGTCGCCGATAAACTCATCTTT.

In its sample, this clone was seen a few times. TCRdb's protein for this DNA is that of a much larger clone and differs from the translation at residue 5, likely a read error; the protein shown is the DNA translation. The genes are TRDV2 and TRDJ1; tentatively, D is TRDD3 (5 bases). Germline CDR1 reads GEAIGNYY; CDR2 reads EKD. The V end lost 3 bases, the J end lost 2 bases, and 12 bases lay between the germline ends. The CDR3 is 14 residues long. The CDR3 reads CACDAVLETDKLIF. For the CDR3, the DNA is TGTGCCTGTGACGCCGTACTGGAAACCGATAAACTCATCTTT.

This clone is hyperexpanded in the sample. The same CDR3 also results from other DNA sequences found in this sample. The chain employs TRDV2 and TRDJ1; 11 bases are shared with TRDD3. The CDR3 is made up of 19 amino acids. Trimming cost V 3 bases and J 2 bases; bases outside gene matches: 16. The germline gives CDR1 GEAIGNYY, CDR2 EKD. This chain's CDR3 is CACDSAEVLGDRGTDKLIF. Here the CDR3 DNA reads TGTGCCTGTGACTCGGCGGAAGTACTGGGGGATAGGGGGACCGATAAACTCATCTTT.

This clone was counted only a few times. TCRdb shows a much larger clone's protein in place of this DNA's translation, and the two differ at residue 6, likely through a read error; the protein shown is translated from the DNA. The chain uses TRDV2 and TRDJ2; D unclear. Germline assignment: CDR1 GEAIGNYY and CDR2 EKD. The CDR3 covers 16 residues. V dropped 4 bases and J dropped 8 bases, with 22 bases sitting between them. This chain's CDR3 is CACEQLGTEDWAQLFF. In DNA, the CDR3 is TGTGCCTGTGAGCAGTTGGGTACTGAAGATTGGGCACAACTCTTCTTT.

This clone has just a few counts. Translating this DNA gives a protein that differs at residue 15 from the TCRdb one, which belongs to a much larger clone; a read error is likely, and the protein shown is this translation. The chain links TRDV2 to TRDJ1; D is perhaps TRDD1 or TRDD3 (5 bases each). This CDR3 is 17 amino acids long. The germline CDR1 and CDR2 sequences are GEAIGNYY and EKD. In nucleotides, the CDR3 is TGTGCCTGTGACACCGTTGGAATAGCCGGGGACACCGATAAATTCATCTTT. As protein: CACDTVGIAGDTDKFIF.

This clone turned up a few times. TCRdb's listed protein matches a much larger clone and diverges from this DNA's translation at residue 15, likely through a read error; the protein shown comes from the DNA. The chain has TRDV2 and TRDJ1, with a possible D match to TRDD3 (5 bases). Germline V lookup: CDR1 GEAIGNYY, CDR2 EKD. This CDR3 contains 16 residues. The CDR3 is CACDPVGVGRSDKLTF. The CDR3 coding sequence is TGTGCCTGTGACCCGGTGGGCGTGGGGAGATCCGATAAACTCACCTTT.

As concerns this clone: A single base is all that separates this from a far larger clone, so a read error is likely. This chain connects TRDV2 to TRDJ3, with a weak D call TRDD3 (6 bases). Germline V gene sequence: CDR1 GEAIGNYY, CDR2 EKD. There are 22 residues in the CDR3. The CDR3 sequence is CACDTGSQGDPQMSWDTRRMFF. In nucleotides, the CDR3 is TGTGCCTGTGACACCGGGTCGCAGGGGGACCCTCAAATGTCCTGGGACACCCGACGGATGTTTTTC.

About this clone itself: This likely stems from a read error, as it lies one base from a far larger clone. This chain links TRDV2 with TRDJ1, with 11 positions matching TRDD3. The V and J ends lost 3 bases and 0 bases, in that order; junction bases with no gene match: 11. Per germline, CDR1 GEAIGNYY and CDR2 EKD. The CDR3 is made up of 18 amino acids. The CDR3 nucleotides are TGTGCCTGTGACGCGCTGGGGGATACCACACTGTACACCGATAAACTCATCTTT. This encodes CACDALGDTTLYTDKLIF.

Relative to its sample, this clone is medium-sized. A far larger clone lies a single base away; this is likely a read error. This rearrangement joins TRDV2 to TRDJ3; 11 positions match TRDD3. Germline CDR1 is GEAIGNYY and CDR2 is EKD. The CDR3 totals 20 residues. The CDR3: CACDTVLGDTSSRDTRQMFF. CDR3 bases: TGTGCCTGTGACACCGTTCTGGGGGATACAAGCTCCCGGGACACCCGACAGATGTTTTTC.

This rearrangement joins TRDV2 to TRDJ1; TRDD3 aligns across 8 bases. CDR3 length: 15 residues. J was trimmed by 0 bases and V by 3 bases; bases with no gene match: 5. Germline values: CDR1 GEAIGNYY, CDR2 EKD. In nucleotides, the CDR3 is TGTGCCTGTGACCCCGTACTGGGGGACACCGATAAACTCATCTTT. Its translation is CACDPVLGDTDKLIF.

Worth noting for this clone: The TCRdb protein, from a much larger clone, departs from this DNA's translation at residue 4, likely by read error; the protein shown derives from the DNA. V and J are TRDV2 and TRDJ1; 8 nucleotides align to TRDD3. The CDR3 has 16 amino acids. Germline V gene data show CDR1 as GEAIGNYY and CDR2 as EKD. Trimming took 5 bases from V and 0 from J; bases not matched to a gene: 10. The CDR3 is CACGALGVEDTDKLIF. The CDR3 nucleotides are TGTGCCTGTGGGGCACTGGGGGTGGAGGACACCGATAAACTCATCTTT.

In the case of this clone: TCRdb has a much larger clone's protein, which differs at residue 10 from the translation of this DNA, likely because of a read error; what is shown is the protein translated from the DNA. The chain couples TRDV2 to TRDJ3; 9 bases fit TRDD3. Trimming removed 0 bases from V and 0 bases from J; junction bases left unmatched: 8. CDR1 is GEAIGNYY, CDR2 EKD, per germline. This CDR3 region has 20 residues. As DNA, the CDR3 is TGTGCCTGTGACACCGTTCTGGGGGATGCAAGCTCCTGGGACACCCGACAGATGTTTTTC. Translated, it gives CACDTVLGDASSWDTRQMFF.

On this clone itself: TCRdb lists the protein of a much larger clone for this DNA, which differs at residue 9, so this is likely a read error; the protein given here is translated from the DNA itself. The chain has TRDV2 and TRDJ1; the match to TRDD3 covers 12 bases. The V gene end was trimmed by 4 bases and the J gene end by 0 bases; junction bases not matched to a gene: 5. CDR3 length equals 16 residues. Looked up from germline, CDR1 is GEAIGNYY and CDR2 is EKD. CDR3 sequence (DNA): TGTGCCTGTGAAACCCTGGGGGATACGTACACCGATAAACTCATCTTT. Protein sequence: CACETLGDTYTDKLIF.

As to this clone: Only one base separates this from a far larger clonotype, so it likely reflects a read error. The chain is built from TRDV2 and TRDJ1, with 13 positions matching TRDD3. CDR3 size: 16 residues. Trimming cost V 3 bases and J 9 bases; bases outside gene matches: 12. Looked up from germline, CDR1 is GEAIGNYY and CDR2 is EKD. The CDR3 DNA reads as TGTGCCTGTGACCCCGTACTGGGGGATACGCGAGTGGAACTCATCTTT. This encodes CACDPVLGDTRVELIF.